Each of the 6 T cell receptor beta chains below was sequenced from the same sample in a study of shared clonotypes between healthy human individuals (TCRdb year 2020). The library came from the immunoSEQ multiplex PCR assay. The source is immuneACCESS, and TCRdb retained only in-frame sequences with V and J called. Part of the clones is not carried over; for the studies checked, unresolved V genes explain less than half of this, and the remainder is unexplained. Present in this sample are about 2 million clones, less than 95% of which were seen just once. Together, the top ten hold 0.85% to 1.3% of the sample. CD8 naive samples were obtained by positive selection for CCR7 among CD45RO-negative cells, yielding a CD45RA+CCR7+ population from which TemRA cells were excluded. Sequences were obtained from naive CD8+ T cells sorted from blood. The cell subset or site label, read with the paper, signifies: CD45RA+CCR7+. These receptors were obtained from a man aged 18 to 29 in good health.

The V and J genes are TRBV6-5 and TRBJ1-1, with 7 positions matching TRBD1. The CDR3 has 14 amino acids. J was trimmed by 0 bases and V by 7 bases; bases with no gene match: 5. Germline V gives CDR1 MNHEY, CDR2 SVGAGI. The CDR3 loop is CASKPGTVNTEAFF. DNA of the CDR3: TGTGCCAGCAAACCCGGGACAGTGAACACTGAAGCTTTCTTT.

This rearrangement joins TRBV30 to TRBJ2-1; 9 bases are shared with TRBD2. V lost 0 bases to trimming and J lost 3 bases; unmatched junction nucleotides: 6. The CDR3 contains 16 residues. Germline V gene sequence: CDR1 GTSNPN, CDR2 SVGIG (reference sequence). The CDR3 bases are TGTGCCTGGAGTGTCGGGCTAGCGGGGAGCTACAATGAGCAGTTCTTC. As protein: CAWSVGLAGSYNEQFF. The whole variable domain, filled in from reference TRBV30 and TRBJ2-1, reads SQTIHQWPATLVQPVGSPLSLECTVEGTSNPNLYWYRQAAGRGLQLLFYSVGIGQISSEVPQNLSASRPQDRQFILSSKKLLLSDSGFYLCAWSVGLAGSYNEQFFGPGTRLTVL.

The chain links TRBV10-3 to TRBJ2-3; D possibly corresponds to TRBD2 (6 bases). The CDR3 sequence is 14 residues long. Germline V CDR1 and CDR2: ENHRY, SYGVKD. Deletions cut 4 bases from V and 2 bases from J, with 10 bases between. Here the CDR3 DNA reads TGTGCCATCAGTGGGGAGGCGGCCACAGATACGCAGTATTTT. Amino acids: CAISGEAATDTQYF.

The V gene is TRBV12-5, the J gene TRBJ2-7; the D call may be TRBD1 or TRBD2 (5 bases each). Germline V CDR1 and CDR2: LGHNT, FRNRAP. V was clipped by 1 base and J by 2 bases, with 15 bases between them. The CDR3 runs to 16 residues. In DNA, the CDR3 is TGTGCTAGTGGTTTGGGTCCCGGGGACGGAACCTACGAGCAGTACTTC. This codes for CASGLGPGDGTYEQYF.

The J gene is TRBJ2-2, the V gene TRBV30; the D is unclear. Germline CDR1 and CDR2: GTSNPN and SVGIG (reference sequence). V lost 6 bases and J lost 7, with 15 bases in between. The CDR3 runs to 13 residues. The CDR3 spells CACTVQGNGELFF. The CDR3 coding sequence is TGTGCCTGCACCGTCCAAGGGAACGGGGAGCTGTTTTTT.

J is TRBJ1-6 and V is TRBV7-3; 7 bases line up with TRBD1. The germline V gene has CDR1 SGHTA and CDR2 FQGTGA. The V and J ends lost 5 bases and 6 bases, in that order; junction bases with no gene match: 7. CDR3 length: 15 residues. The CDR3 DNA reads TGTGCCAGCAGCAGGACGGGACAGTCTAATTCACCCCTCCACTTT. The encoded protein is CASSRTGQSNSPLHF.